The 10 T cell receptor beta chains listed next were all sequenced from one sample in a study of blood T cells in healthy people across ages (dated by TCRdb to 2013 to 2016). Library method: 5' RACE. Sequencing was carried out with an Illumina HiSeq 2500. A second roughly 6 to 11 cycle PCR used a sample-barcoded 5' primer and a J-beta primer mix. In-frame beta chains were kept once TCRdb had trimmed the public reads at Q25 with fastp and called clones with MiXCR. Every distinct CDR3 protein forms one entry, paired with its most common genes and DNA. The sample table lists 1.5 million to 2 million distinct CDR3 sequences, roughly 27% of them with a count of one. Roughly 8.2% of the sample comes from the top ten. Sequenced sample: blood. These receptors were obtained from a woman aged 25 to 39 in good health.

The chain recombines TRBV19 with TRBJ1-5, with D uncertain. The germline V and J ends were trimmed by 0 bases and 6 bases, with 12 bases remaining between them. CDR1 and CDR2 (germline): LNHDA, SQIVND (reference sequence). The CDR3 sequence is 15 residues long. The CDR3 loop is CASSIDPVLGQPQHF. The DNA for the CDR3 is TGTGCCAGTAGTATAGATCCCGTCCTAGGTCAGCCCCAGCATTTT.

This clonotype appeared once. V and J are TRBV5-1 and TRBJ2-1, with D perhaps matching TRBD1 (6 bases). The CDR3 covers 15 residues. Germline loops: CDR1 SGHRS, CDR2 YFSETQ. V lost 3 bases, J lost 3 bases, and 13 bases lay in between. CDR3 amino acids: CASSSDRRNYNEQFF. The CDR3 DNA reads TGCGCCAGCAGCTCCGACAGGAGAAACTACAATGAGCAGTTCTTC.

This CDR3 reads CASSQEGRQMNTEAFF. The CDR3 region has the DNA TGTGCCAGCAGCCAAGAAGGGCGACAGATGAACACTGAAGCTTTCTTT. The J gene is TRBJ1-1, the V gene TRBV3-1, with D possibly matching TRBD1 (5 bases). CDR3 length: 16 residues. V was pared by 0 bases and J by 0 bases, with 11 bases between. Germline CDR1 and CDR2: LGHDT and YNNKEL (reference sequence).

The chain employs TRBV27 and TRBJ2-4; the match to TRBD1 covers 9 bases. The CDR3 is made up of 14 amino acids. V trimming: 2 bases; J trimming: 13 bases; junction bases outside the gene matches: 9. Germline V gene sequence: CDR1 MNHEY, CDR2 SMNVEV (reference sequence). CDR3 sequence: CASSLGTGSYGQYF. The CDR3, as DNA: TGTGCCAGCAGTTTAGGGACAGGGTCCTACGGGCAGTACTTC.

This clonotype was picked up a small number of times. This chain links TRBV2 with TRBJ1-5; D not certain. V gave up 7 bases and J gave up 0 bases, with 10 bases separating them. The CDR3 runs to 14 residues. Germline-derived CDR1 and CDR2 are SNHLY and FYNNEI. CDR3 amino acids: CASKTDNSNQPQHF. CDR3 nucleotide sequence: TGTGCCAGCAAGACCGATAATAGCAATCAGCCCCAGCATTTT.

This clonotype was detected only a few times. The rearrangement uses TRBV12-3 or TRBV12-4 and TRBJ2-7; a weak D match, TRBD2 (5 bases). The CDR3 is made up of 17 amino acids. The germline V and J ends were trimmed by 2 bases and 4 bases, with 21 bases remaining between them. The CDR3 loop reads CASSLFTPRGPYYEQYF. The CDR3 coding sequence is TGTGCCAGCAGTTTATTCACCCCTCGGGGTCCTTATTACGAGCAGTACTTC.

A few counts support this clonotype. The gene calls are TRBV7-2 and TRBJ2-1; 8 nucleotides match TRBD2. Germline V CDR1 and CDR2: SGHTA, FQGNSA. V lost 6 bases to trimming and J lost 6 bases; unmatched junction nucleotides: 10. CDR3 length: 15 residues. The CDR3, as DNA: TGTGCCAGCAGGGCCGCGGGGGGCGGTGGCAATGAGCAGTTCTTC. Protein product: CASRAAGGGGNEQFF. The full variable domain, rest sourced from reference TRBV7-2 and TRBJ2-1, is GAGVSQSPSNKVTEKGKDVELRCDPISGHTALYWYRQSLGQGLEFLIYFQGNSAPDKSGLPSDRFSAERTGGSVSTLTIQRTQQEDSAVYLCASRAAGGGGNEQFFGPGTRLTVL.

This clonotype was recorded a few times. In DNA form, the CDR3 reads TGTGCCAGCAGCCAGCCCCTAATCTACTCTGGAAACACCATATATTTT. Its translation is CASSQPLIYSGNTIYF. The V gene is TRBV7-9, the J gene TRBJ1-3; D remains unclear. Germline V gene sequence: CDR1 SEHNR, CDR2 FQNEAQ (reference sequence). Deletions cut 5 bases from V and 0 bases from J, with 14 bases between. The length of the CDR3 is 16 residues.

The chain recombines TRBV11-2 with TRBJ2-4; D assignment may be TRBD1 or TRBD2 (5 bases each). This CDR3 is built from 14 residues. Per germline, CDR1 SGHAT and CDR2 FQNNGV. The ends were cut back, 4 bases at V and 6 bases at J, with 13 bases in the middle. For the CDR3, the DNA is TGTGCCAGCAGCTCCCGGGACCGCCTAAACATTCAGTACTTC. Encoded protein: CASSSRDRLNIQYF.

About this clonotype itself: A single base separates this from a much larger clone, so it may be a read error. This chain links TRBV15 with TRBJ2-7; 7 bases are shared with TRBD2. Germline V gives CDR1 LNHNV, CDR2 YYDKDF (reference sequence). This CDR3 region has 14 residues. This chain's CDR3 is CTTSLGGSSYEQYF. The CDR3 bases are TGTACCACCAGCCTCGGGGGGAGCTCCTACGAGCAGTACTTC.